The 8 T cell receptor beta chains listed next were all sequenced from one sample in a study of early T cells in non-severe SARS-CoV-2 infection. TCRdb ran MiXCR on the 5' RACE reads and lists one entry per CDR3 protein. The sample includes some 80,000 distinct CDR3 sequences, about 12% of them seen just once. The sequenced sample was whole blood, obtained at baseline. The receptor set was obtained from an adult who was a healthcare worker with PCR-confirmed SARS-CoV-2 infection or an uninfected control (not recorded which). The donor label of this sample is uncertain.

At least ten counts were recorded for this clonotype. This chain links TRBV12-3 or TRBV12-4 with TRBJ2-3; TRBD2 aligns across 12 bases. This CDR3 spans 15 amino acids. Trimming took 6 bases from V and 3 from J; bases not matched to a gene: 4. The CDR3 protein is CASSRTSGVTDTQYF. The CDR3 nucleotides read TGTGCCAGCAGCCGGACTAGCGGGGTTACAGATACGCAGTATTTT.

This clonotype was found many times. The V gene is TRBV6-2 or TRBV6-3, the J gene TRBJ2-1, with 8 nucleotides matching TRBD2. Trimming took 2 bases from V and 5 from J; bases not matched to a gene: 14. CDR3 length: 18 residues. Germline V CDR1 and CDR2: MNHEY, SVGEGT. CDR3 amino acids: CASSYVLLRGGFNNEQFF. CDR3 DNA sequence: TGTGCCAGCAGTTACGTCCTCCTTCGGGGGGGCTTTAACAATGAGCAGTTCTTC.

A single count supports this clonotype. J is TRBJ2-5 and V is TRBV4-2; D remains ambiguous. CDR1 and CDR2 from the germline V gene are LGHNA and YNFKEQ. This CDR3 region has 13 residues. V was clipped by 0 bases and J by 1 base, with 3 bases between them. CDR3 residues: CASSQEVQETQYF. The DNA of the CDR3 is TGTGCCAGCAGCCAAGAGGTCCAAGAGACCCAGTACTTC.

The gene calls are TRBV2 and TRBJ2-5; D is ambiguous. The CDR3 runs to 13 residues. V lost 7 bases and J 1 base, leaving 10 bases between the germline ends. CDR1 is SNHLY, CDR2 FYNNEI, per germline. The CDR3 bases are TGTGCCAGCATTCAAGACATCCAAGAGACCCAGTACTTC. This codes for CASIQDIQETQYF.

This chain joins TRBV6-6 and TRBJ2-3, with TRBD2 matching over 7 bases. Germline V gives CDR1 MNHNY, CDR2 SVGAGI (reference sequence). This CDR3 comprises 16 residues. The V and J ends lost 7 bases and 3 bases, in that order; junction bases with no gene match: 13. CDR3 loop: CASTDGGAGGTDTQYF. CDR3 sequence (DNA): TGTGCCAGCACCGACGGTGGGGCCGGGGGGACAGATACGCAGTATTTT.

The V gene is TRBV5-4, the J gene TRBJ1-6; tentative D call: TRBD1 (6 bases). The germline V gene has CDR1 SGHNT and CDR2 YYREEE (reference sequence). V was cut by 3 bases and J by 10 bases, with 20 bases left in between. This CDR3 is built from 16 residues. CDR3 amino acids: CASSSLPRGVMSPLHF. DNA of the CDR3: TGTGCCAGCAGCTCCCTCCCGAGGGGGGTAATGTCACCCCTCCACTTT.

This clonotype has more than one count but fewer than ten. This chain uses TRBV27 with TRBJ1-2, with 9 bases that match TRBD1. V shed 6 bases and J 0 bases; nucleotides not matched to a gene: 5. The CDR3 is 15 residues long. The germline V gene has CDR1 MNHEY and CDR2 SMNVEV (reference sequence). CDR3 region: CASSPTGGPNYGYTF. The CDR3 region has the DNA TGTGCCAGCAGCCCTACAGGGGGCCCTAACTATGGCTACACCTTC.

The chain uses TRBV7-2 and TRBJ2-3; 14 positions agree with TRBD2. The ends lost 4 bases at V and 5 bases at J; junction bases unmatched: 14. From germline, CDR1 is SGHTA and CDR2 FQGNSA. The CDR3 is made up of 19 amino acids. CDR3 region: CASSSHGRLAGGHQDTQYF. In DNA form, the CDR3 reads TGTGCCAGCAGCTCTCATGGGAGACTAGCGGGGGGGCATCAAGATACGCAGTATTTT.